This T cell receptor (beta chain) was profiled in a study of a mutant IDH1 vaccine in newly diagnosed glioma. Across the whole study: Commencement of vaccination occurred 4-6 weeks following radiotherapy alone, or concurrently with temozolomide cycles.

The data were produced by immunoSEQ multiplex PCR, yet TCRdb's version contains in-frame clones alone and is incomplete. The sample contains 110,000 or so clones, roughly 90% of which appear only once. Time point denoted: week 11, during vaccination. The investigators gave 300 ug of mutant IDH1 20-mer peptide in each vaccine dose, together with topical imiquimod. For this clone: The antigen is undetermined.

The germline V and J ends were trimmed by 5 bases and 8 bases, with 10 bases remaining between them. This CDR3 has 12 amino acids. The germline gives CDR1 MDHEN, CDR2 SYDVKM. The receptor was derived from a woman aged 50 to 65 with glioma. The rearrangement joins TRBV28 to TRBJ1-5; D ambiguous. The source material was PBMCs, sampled from a glioma patient whose treatment included an IDH1 peptide vaccine. CDR3 amino acids: CASSLPGEPQHF. DNA of the CDR3: TGTGCCAGCAGTCTCCCTGGGGAGCCCCAGCATTTT. The variable domain in full, completed from reference TRBV28 and TRBJ1-5, reads DVKVTQSSRYLVKRTGEKVFLECVQDMDHENMFWYRQDPGLGLRLIYFSYDVKMKEKGDIPEGYSVSREKKERFSLILESASTNQTSMYLCASSLPGEPQHFGDGTRLSIL.